A selection of T cell receptor beta chains follows, all from one sample in a study of blood T cells in healthy people across ages. TCRdb reanalysed the 5' RACE reads using MiXCR and keeps one entry per CDR3 protein. Of roughly 1.9 million distinct CDR3 sequences in the sample, 30% to 40% were seen once. Source material: blood. These receptors all come from a human donor in good health. The CDR3 runs from the conserved cysteine through the conserved F or W. The D gene is left open where the match is weak. The size of a clone is reported for some rows only, either as once, few or many, or as a class for expanded clones.

J: TRBJ2-3
D: .
size: .
V: TRBV7-9
CDR3: CASSVGASEQYF
DNA: TGTGCCAGCAGCGTAGGGGCCTCGGAGCAGTATTTT

J: TRBJ1-1
D: .
size: .
V: TRBV7-2
CDR3: CASSHTTGTEAFF
DNA: TGTGCCAGCAGCCACACAACAGGGACTGAAGCTTTCTTT

J: TRBJ1-2
D: .
size: .
V: TRBV29-1
CDR3: CSAINPAGYTF
DNA: TGCAGCGCAATAAATCCCGCTGGCTACACCTTC

J: TRBJ2-1
D: TRBD1
size: .
V: TRBV11-1
CDR3: CASTTLIPGTGVSEQFF
DNA: TGTGCCAGCACCACACTAATTCCGGGGACAGGGGTGAGTGAGCAGTTCTTC

J: TRBJ1-1
D: .
size: .
V: TRBV20-1
CDR3: CSARPRGTYTEAFF
DNA: TGCAGTGCTAGGCCACGAGGGACCTACACTGAAGCTTTCTTT

J: TRBJ2-7
D: TRBD1
size: few
V: TRBV18
CDR3: CASSPTDRVYEQYF
DNA: TGTGCCAGCTCACCGACGGACAGGGTCTACGAGCAGTACTTC

J: TRBJ2-7
D: .
size: .
V: TRBV6-5
CDR3: CASSYAPLEYSYEQYF
DNA: TGTGCCAGCAGTTACGCCCCCCTAGAATACTCCTACGAGCAGTACTTC

J: TRBJ2-2
D: .
size: few
V: TRBV7-2
CDR3: CASSGLGNTGELFF
DNA: TGTGCCAGCAGCGGACTTGGGAACACCGGGGAGCTGTTTTTT

J: TRBJ1-2
D: TRBD1
size: .
V: TRBV6-5
CDR3: CASSRDRGNGYTF
DNA: TGTGCCAGCAGCCGGGACAGGGGTAACGGCTACACCTTC

J: TRBJ1-4
D: .
size: .
V: TRBV6-6
CDR3: CASSYWEGSEKLFF
DNA: TGTGCCAGCAGTTACTGGGAAGGGAGTGAAAAGCTGTTTTTT

J: TRBJ2-7
D: .
size: .
V: TRBV5-1
CDR3: CASRVRGNYEQYF
DNA: TGCGCCAGCAGGGTTCGGGGGAATTACGAGCAGTACTTC